The present entry profiles one TCR beta chain with its context. The protocol was immunoSEQ multiplex PCR, while the TCRdb copy is restricted to in-frame clones and leaves out a portion. The sample holds about 370,000 clones, approximately 90% seen once. The CDR3 runs to 20 residues. These data come from a study of blood T cell repertoires in COVID-19. Contact with a PCR-confirmed or clinician-diagnosed COVID-19 case occurred within 2 weeks of entry. The chain recombines TRBV21-1 with TRBJ1-2. TRBV21-1 has pseudogene status. The material sequenced was PBMCs or T cells enriched from blood (not recorded which). The clonotype comes from a woman aged 40-49 years who had been exposed to COVID-19. The CDR3 loop reads CASSKVRLLGPTREDYGYTF. DNA for the CDR3: TGTGCCAGCAGCAAAGTAAGACTCTTAGGGCCTACAAGGGAGGACTATGGCTACACCTTC.